These 10 T cell receptor beta chains originate from one sample sequenced in a study of cytomegalovirus exposure and HLA in healthy donors. 60 Vbeta and 13 Jbeta primers were used in PCR. Sequencing was performed with immunoSEQ multiplex PCR; in TCRdb, only in-frame clones are kept and a portion is missing. The sample has about 170,000 clones; roughly 84% are singletons. Sequencing used PBMCs. These receptors were collected from a boy aged 2 to 10 in good health and CMV-seronegative.

The J gene is TRBJ1-2, the V gene TRBV27, with TRBD1 identical over 8 bases. Germline CDR1 and CDR2: MNHEY and SMNVEV (reference sequence). After removal of 1 base from V and 6 bases from J, the junction contained 7 bases not matched to a gene. The CDR3 has 15 amino acids. The CDR3 loop is CASSLWPGQGNGYTF. In DNA form, the CDR3 reads TGTGCCAGCAGTTTATGGCCCGGACAGGGAAATGGCTACACCTTC.

In this sample, this clone turned up a few times. This sequence joins TRBV25-1 and TRBJ1-1; 10 bases are shared with TRBD1. After removal of 10 bases from V and 5 bases from J, the junction contained 1 base not matched to a gene. This CDR3 contains 11 residues. In germline, CDR1 is MGHDK, CDR2 SYGVNS. The CDR3 protein is CATGQGTEAFF. CDR3 in DNA: TGTGCCACGGGACAGGGGACTGAAGCTTTCTTT.

This chain uses TRBV10-1 with TRBJ2-1; TRBD2 agrees at 7 bases. Per germline, CDR1 WNHNN and CDR2 SYGVQD (reference sequence). Trimming cost V 5 bases and J 0 bases; bases outside gene matches: 7. The CDR3 runs to 16 residues. The CDR3 nucleotides are TGCGCCAGCAGTTCGAAGCGGGAATTCTCCTACAATGAGCAGTTCTTC. Translated: CASSSKREFSYNEQFF.

This chain uses TRBV5-8 with TRBJ2-5; 8 bases are a match to TRBD2. This CDR3 has 15 residues. CDR1 is SGHTS, CDR2 YDEGEE, per germline. J gave up 5 bases and V 4 bases, and 10 bases lay outside the gene matches. The CDR3 is CASSNYGGERETQYF. The CDR3 DNA is TGTGCCAGCAGCAACTACGGGGGGGAGAGGGAGACCCAGTACTTC. The variable domain in full, with the rest retrieved from reference TRBV5-8 and TRBJ2-5, is EAGVTQSPTHLIKTRGQQATLRCSPISGHTSVYWYQQALGLGLQFLLWYDEGEERNRGNFPPRFSGRQFPNYSSELNVNALELEDSALYLCASSNYGGERETQYFGPGTRLLVL.

Here the CDR3 DNA reads TGTGCCACCAGCAGAGGGTACCGGGACACCGTCCGGCCCCAGCATTTT. Protein product: CATSRGYRDTVRPQHF. The rearrangement uses TRBV15 and TRBJ1-5; maybe TRBD1 (6 bases). V lost 1 base to trimming and J lost 9 bases, with 19 bases between them. Germline loops: CDR1 LNHNV, CDR2 YYDKDF (reference sequence). The CDR3 consists of 16 residues.

The V call is TRBV19, the J call TRBJ1-1; TRBD1 is a possible D gene (5 bases). The CDR3 contains 17 residues. Trimming took off 9 bases at V and 0 bases at J, with 23 bases between the two ends. Per the germline V gene, CDR1 is LNHDA and CDR2 is SQIVND (reference sequence). CDR3 in DNA: TGTGCCAGCTCGGGGGGGATCCTAGTGGGCATGAACACTGAAGCTTTCTTT. It codes for CASSGGILVGMNTEAFF.

This chain joins TRBV7-7 and TRBJ2-3; D is ambiguous. Germline CDR1 and CDR2: SSHAT and FNYEAQ (reference sequence). The CDR3 covers 14 residues. V was clipped by 4 bases and J by 4 bases, with 12 bases between them. This chain's CDR3 is CASSSGYRADTQYF. The CDR3 region has the DNA TGTGCCAGCAGCTCGGGTTACCGGGCAGATACGCAGTATTTT.

The CDR3 nucleotides read TGCGCCAGCACCGCCGGCGGAAACTCTGGAAACACCATATATTTT. It is translated as CASTAGGNSGNTIYF. The chain combines TRBV5-1 with TRBJ1-3, with D unclear. V lost 6 bases to trimming and J lost 0 bases, with 13 bases between them. Germline values: CDR1 SGHRS, CDR2 YFSETQ. This CDR3 region has 15 residues.

The chain carries TRBV7-9 and TRBJ2-1, with 10 bases lining up with TRBD2. This CDR3 has 18 residues. The J segment lost 6 bases and the V segment lost 1 base, leaving 12 bases of the junction unmatched. Germline assignment: CDR1 SEHNR and CDR2 FQNEAQ (reference sequence). CDR3 sequence (DNA): TGTGCCAGCAGCTTAGATAGGTTAGGACTAGCGGAACGCAATGAGCAGTTCTTC. Its translation: CASSLDRLGLAERNEQFF.

V usage is TRBV29-1 and J usage is TRBJ2-5, with D perhaps TRBD1 (6 bases). Germline-derived CDR1 and CDR2 are SQVTM and ANQGSEA. Trimming stripped 0 bases from V and 4 bases from J, with 15 bases between. This CDR3 region has 15 residues. DNA of the CDR3: TGCAGCGTTGAAGATCTAGGCCAGGGGCGAGAGACCCAGTACTTC. Amino acid sequence: CSVEDLGQGRETQYF.